The 28 T cell receptor beta chains given below trace back to one sample, sequenced in a study of T cells in Graves' hyperthyroidism and ophthalmopathy. RNA transcripts yielded amplified TCR beta CDR3 regions. The HTBI primer set served for first-round RT-PCR of the TCR CDR3. Each CDR3 protein is one row after TCRdb ran MiXCR on the multiplex PCR reads. The sample has roughly 380,000 distinct CDR3 sequences, about 14% seen once; the top ten hold about 11%. Sequenced: blood. The receptors were sampled from a woman aged 55-70 years with Graves' hyperthyroidism.

At least ten counts were recorded for this clonotype. V is TRBV28 and J is TRBJ2-7; possible D gene TRBD1, 5 bases. V gave up 7 bases and J gave up 4 bases, with 11 bases separating them. The V gene's germline CDR1 is MDHEN and CDR2 SYDVKM. The CDR3 contains 12 residues. The CDR3 bases are TGTGCCAGCACCCCCGACAGTTACGAGCAGTACTTC. Its protein product is CASTPDSYEQYF.

The rearrangement links TRBV29-1 to TRBJ2-1, with 10 bases identical to TRBD2. The ends lost 7 bases at V and 10 bases at J; junction bases unmatched: 10. From germline, CDR1 is SQVTM and CDR2 ANQGSEA. CDR3 length equals 13 residues. The CDR3 DNA follows: TGCAGCGCCAGGGGACTAGCGCTAAGGGAGCAGTTCTTC. This gives the protein CSARGLALREQFF.

This clonotype was picked up many times. The rearrangement links TRBV9 to TRBJ2-1, with TRBD2 identical over 13 bases. Germline values: CDR1 SGDLS, CDR2 YYNGEE. The junction had 6 bases not matched to a gene; V was cut back by 4 bases and J by 5 bases. The CDR3 consists of 16 residues. CDR3 sequence reads: CASSPMGLAGNNEQFF. The CDR3 region has the DNA TGTGCCAGCAGCCCAATGGGACTAGCGGGAAACAATGAGCAGTTCTTC. Variable domain in full (rest from reference TRBV9 and TRBJ2-1): DSGVTQTPKHLITATGQRVTLRCSPRSGDLSVYWYQQSLDQGLQFLIQYYNGEERAKGNILERFSAQQFPDLHSELNLSSLELGDSALYFCASSPMGLAGNNEQFFGPGTRLTVL.

This clonotype appeared many times. The chain couples TRBV29-1 to TRBJ2-1; perhaps TRBD2 as D (5 bases). The V and J ends lost 2 bases and 4 bases respectively, with 18 bases between them. Germline CDR1 and CDR2: SQVTM and ANQGSEA. The CDR3 consists of 16 residues. CDR3 protein: CSVEPRGSPPYNEQFF. The CDR3 DNA sequence: TGCAGCGTTGAACCTAGAGGGAGCCCCCCGTACAATGAGCAGTTCTTC.

This sequence joins TRBV28 and TRBJ2-7; tentatively, D is TRBD1 (5 bases). Trimming cost V 1 base and J 3 bases, with 10 bases left between them. This CDR3 has 14 amino acids. CDR1 and CDR2 (germline): MDHEN, SYDVKM. The CDR3 region is CASSLFRQGYEQYF. The CDR3 coding sequence is TGTGCCAGCAGTTTATTTCGGCAGGGCTACGAGCAGTACTTC.

This clonotype was picked up many times. The chain uses TRBV2 and TRBJ2-5; D may correspond to TRBD1 or TRBD2 (5 bases each). The germline gives CDR1 SNHLY, CDR2 FYNNEI. Trimming removed 5 bases at V and 1 base at J, with 11 bases between. The CDR3 has 14 residues. The DNA for the CDR3 is TGTGCCAGCAGTCTGTACGGGACCCAAGAGACCCAGTACTTC. Its protein product is CASSLYGTQETQYF.

This clonotype was observed at least ten times. The V call is TRBV28, the J call TRBJ1-4; tentatively, D is TRBD1 (5 bases). CDR3 length: 14 amino acids. Trimming stripped 8 bases from V and 6 bases from J, with 16 bases between. The V gene's germline CDR1 is MDHEN and CDR2 SYDVKM. The CDR3 here is CASLPGGNDEKLFF. In DNA, the CDR3 is TGTGCCAGCCTTCCCGGGGGGAATGATGAAAAACTGTTTTTT.

Comment on this clonotype: This clone may be a read error of a much larger clone one base away. The chain joins TRBV20-1 to TRBJ2-7; 10 bases line up with TRBD1. The CDR3 length is 14 residues. Trimming removed 0 bases from V and 1 base from J; junction bases left unmatched: 0. Looked up from germline, CDR1 is DFQATT and CDR2 is SNEGSKA (reference sequence). The CDR3 here is CSAREDRGSYEQYF. The DNA for the CDR3 is TGCAGTGCTAGAGAGGACAGGGGGTCCTACGAGCAGTACTTC.

This rearrangement joins TRBV3-1 to TRBJ1-2; 11 nucleotides line up with TRBD1. CDR1 and CDR2 (germline): LGHDT, YNNKEL (reference sequence). The trim removed 4 bases at V and 4 bases at J, leaving 8 bases unmatched. This CDR3 is built from 16 residues. The CDR3 DNA is TGTGCCAGCAGCCCCGGGACAGGGGGAACTAGCTATGGCTACACCTTC. Translating gives CASSPGTGGTSYGYTF.

This clonotype was observed at least ten times. The V call is TRBV24-1, the J call TRBJ2-5; 8 bases line up with TRBD1. CDR3 length equals 15 residues. V dropped 4 bases and J dropped 2; count of bases not matched to a gene: 5. Per the germline V gene, CDR1 is KGHDR and CDR2 is SFDVKD. The CDR3 region has the DNA TGTGCCACCAGTGACTCCGGACAGGGACAAGAGACCCAGTACTTC. The encoded protein is CATSDSGQGQETQYF.

This clonotype was seen repeatedly, ten times or more. V gene TRBV27 combines with J gene TRBJ2-7; 8 bases are a match to TRBD1. V shed 5 bases and J 0 bases; nucleotides not matched to a gene: 6. Germline CDR1 MNHEY, CDR2 SMNVEV (reference sequence). CDR3 size: 15 residues. The CDR3 protein is CASSINRGSSYEQYF. CDR3 DNA: TGTGCCAGCAGTATCAACAGGGGGAGCTCCTACGAGCAGTACTTC.

The chain couples TRBV5-1 to TRBJ2-5; D is perhaps TRBD2 (5 bases). V was shortened by 2 bases and J by 1 base, with 6 bases between the two germline ends. Germline CDR1 and CDR2: SGHRS and YFSETQ. CDR3 length: 13 residues. Here the CDR3 DNA reads TGCGCCAGCAGCTTTACTAGCCAAGAGACCCAGTACTTC. Translation gives CASSFTSQETQYF.

This clonotype was seen repeatedly, ten times or more. The CDR3 loop reads CASSQEGQGPTYTEAFF. The CDR3 region has the DNA TGTGCCAGCAGCCAAGAGGGACAGGGACCTACTTACACTGAAGCTTTCTTT. The chain combines TRBV3-1 with TRBJ1-1; 9 positions match TRBD1. CDR1 is LGHDT and CDR2 is YNNKEL in the germline V gene (reference sequence). Losses at the gene ends were 0 bases for V and 3 bases for J; bases not matched to a gene: 8. This CDR3 spans 17 amino acids.

Comments on this clonotype: A read error may account for a junction end that differs from germline. The chain is built from TRBV5-1 and TRBJ2-2; D gene uncertain. The germline V gene has CDR1 SGHRS and CDR2 YFSETQ. The CDR3 is 14 residues long. The CDR3 DNA is TGCGCCAGCAGCAAAAGGACGAATACCGGGGAGCTGTTTTTT. Protein product: CASSKRTNTGELFF.

This clonotype was recorded at least ten times. The chain has TRBV28 and TRBJ1-4; D gene ambiguous. The V end was cut by 5 bases, the J end by 6 bases, with 16 bases between. Germline CDR1 is MDHEN and CDR2 is SYDVKM. The CDR3 loop spans 15 amino acids. CDR3 loop: CASSAPGSGYEKLFF. CDR3 coding DNA: TGTGCCAGCAGTGCCCCGGGGAGTGGCTATGAAAAACTGTTTTTT.

The rearrangement links TRBV10-3 to TRBJ2-5; 13 nucleotides line up with TRBD2. Germline CDR1 reads ENHRY; CDR2 reads SYGVKD. Trimming cost V 4 bases and J 5 bases; bases outside gene matches: 7. The CDR3 has 16 residues. In DNA form, the CDR3 reads TGTGCCATCAGTGGAACTAGCGGGAGGGCCCGGGAGACCCAGTACTTC. This sequence encodes CAISGTSGRARETQYF.

This clonotype came up a few times. V is TRBV7-7 and J is TRBJ2-2; 7 bases line up with TRBD1. This CDR3 spans 14 amino acids. Germline loops: CDR1 SSHAT, CDR2 FNYEAQ (reference sequence). CDR3 region: CASCRDRDTGELFF. DNA for the CDR3: TGTGCTAGTTGCCGGGACAGAGACACCGGGGAGCTGTTTTTT. The full variable domain, with the rest looked up from reference TRBV7-7 and TRBJ2-2, is GAGVSQSPRYKVTKRGQDVTLRCDPISSHATLYWYQQALGQGPEFLTYFNYEAQPDKSGLPSDRFSAERPEGSISTLTIQRTEQRDSAMYRCASCRDRDTGELFFGEGSRLTVL.

This chain uses TRBV5-4 with TRBJ2-6, with D unresolved. V lost 4 bases and J 5 bases, leaving 13 bases between the germline ends. CDR1 and CDR2 (germline): SGHNT, YYREEE (reference sequence). This CDR3 region has 15 residues. The CDR3 coding sequence is TGTGCCAGCAGCATGAGGTCGCGCAGGGCCAACGTCCTGACTTTC. Translated, it gives CASSMRSRRANVLTF. Looking up the rest from reference TRBV5-4 and TRBJ2-6 gives the full variable domain: ETGVTQSPTHLIKTRGQQVTLRCSSQSGHNTVSWYQQALGQGPQFIFQYYREEENGRGNFPPRFSGLQFPNYSSELNVNALELDDSALYLCASSMRSRRANVLTFGAGSRLTVL.

The rearrangement links TRBV19 to TRBJ2-7; D is perhaps TRBD2 (5 bases). Germline assignment: CDR1 LNHDA and CDR2 SQIVND (reference sequence). The CDR3 runs to 14 residues. V lost 3 bases and J lost 2, with 11 bases in between. The CDR3 DNA reads TGTGCCAGTAGTATTTTGGACGGGACCTACGAGCAGTACTTC. This translates into CASSILDGTYEQYF. Full variable domain (missing parts from reference TRBV19 and TRBJ2-7): DGGITQSPKYLFRKEGQNVTLSCEQNLNHDAMYWYRQDPGQGLRLIYYSQIVNDFQKGDIAEGYSVSREKKESFPLTVTSAQKNPTAFYLCASSILDGTYEQYFGPGTRLTVT.

This clonotype was picked up a small number of times. The chain joins TRBV6-5 to TRBJ1-5, with TRBD1 identical over 8 bases. With V trimmed by 0 bases and J by 4 bases, 8 bases remained unmatched. Germline V gene sequence: CDR1 MNHEY, CDR2 SVGAGI. This CDR3 has 17 amino acids. The CDR3 reads CASSYSPRGLGNQPQHF. In DNA, the CDR3 is TGTGCCAGCAGTTACTCGCCCAGGGGGCTCGGGAATCAGCCCCAGCATTTT.

This clonotype was seen only a few times. V usage is TRBV6-1 and J usage is TRBJ2-4; 7 positions agree with TRBD2. The CDR3 length is 11 residues. Germline-derived CDR1 and CDR2 are MNHNS and SASEGT. Unmatched junction bases numbered 1, after V lost 5 bases and J lost 9 bases. The chain's CDR3 is CASSPGGIQYF. The DNA for the CDR3 is TGTGCCAGCAGTCCGGGAGGCATTCAGTACTTC.

This clonotype was recorded at least ten times. The V gene is TRBV10-3, the J gene TRBJ1-2; possible D gene TRBD1, 6 bases. The V and J ends lost 8 bases and 0 bases respectively, with 10 bases between them. Per the germline V gene, CDR1 is ENHRY and CDR2 is SYGVKD. This CDR3 is built from 13 residues. CDR3 coding DNA: TGTGCCATCGGGGACACCACTAACTATGGCTACACCTTC. Protein product: CAIGDTTNYGYTF.

This chain links TRBV13 with TRBJ2-7; TRBD1 agrees at 9 bases. The J segment lost 3 bases and the V segment lost 5 bases, leaving 8 bases of the junction unmatched. The length of the CDR3 is 15 residues. Germline CDR1 reads PRHDT; CDR2 reads FYEKMQ (reference sequence). The CDR3 sequence is CASSATGGFLYEQYF. The CDR3 bases are TGTGCCAGCAGCGCAACAGGGGGCTTCCTCTACGAGCAGTACTTC. The complete variable domain, with remaining parts taken from reference TRBV13 and TRBJ2-7, reads AAGVIQSPRHLIKEKRETATLKCYPIPRHDTVYWYQQGPGQDPQFLISFYEKMQSDKGSIPDRFSAQQFSDYHSELNMSSLELGDSALYFCASSATGGFLYEQYFGPGTRLTVT.

This clonotype came up many times. The genes are TRBV7-8 and TRBJ1-4; D unclear. This CDR3 region has 15 residues. With 6 bases removed from V and 7 bases from J, the gap between germline ends came to 18 bases. The germline V gene has CDR1 SGHVS and CDR2 FQNEAQ. The chain's CDR3 is CASRKTDTGIEKLFF. DNA for the CDR3: TGTGCCAGCAGAAAAACCGACACGGGAATTGAAAAACTGTTTTTT. Full variable domain (rest looked up from reference TRBV7-8 and TRBJ1-4): GAGVSQSPRYKVAKRGQDVALRCDPISGHVSLFWYQQALGQGPEFLTYFQNEAQLDKSGLPSDRFFAERPEGSVSTLKIQRTQQEDSAVYLCASRKTDTGIEKLFFGSGTQLSVL.

In its sample, this clonotype was seen many times. The V and J genes are TRBV3-1 and TRBJ1-3, with D perhaps TRBD1 (6 bases). The CDR3 covers 16 residues. The V gene's germline CDR1 is LGHDT and CDR2 YNNKEL (reference sequence). The V and J ends lost 2 bases and 3 bases respectively, with 14 bases between them. CDR3 coding DNA: TGTGCCAGCAGCCAACCGGGACACATGTTTGGAAACACCATATATTTT. Residues: CASSQPGHMFGNTIYF.

The chain recombines TRBV12-3 or TRBV12-4 with TRBJ1-3; possibly TRBD1 for D (5 bases). Trimming left V 6 bases short and J 0 bases short, with 12 bases between. CDR3 length: 15 residues. DNA of the CDR3: TGTGCCAGCAGCACCGGGACGAGCTCTGGAAACACCATATATTTT. It is translated as CASSTGTSSGNTIYF.

Ten or more counts support this clonotype. This rearrangement joins TRBV27 to TRBJ2-1, with 12 bases aligning to TRBD2. Germline CDR1 reads MNHEY; CDR2 reads SMNVEV (reference sequence). CDR3 length: 14 residues. V lost 5 bases and J lost 9; bases outside the gene matches: 5. Here the CDR3 DNA reads TGTGCCAGCAGTCTAGCGGGAGGGCTTGGTGAGCAGTTCTTC. This translates into CASSLAGGLGEQFF.

This clonotype was recorded at least ten times. This sequence joins TRBV28 and TRBJ2-5, with TRBD2 matching 9 bases. This CDR3 has 15 amino acids. The V segment lost 2 bases and the J segment 2 bases; nucleotides outside the gene matches: 3. Germline CDR1 is MDHEN and CDR2 is SYDVKM. The CDR3 loop is CASSLELAGQETQYF. The CDR3 nucleotides read TGTGCCAGCAGTTTAGAGCTAGCGGGGCAAGAGACCCAGTACTTC.